This TCR beta chain derives from a study of cytomegalovirus exposure and HLA in healthy donors (dated by TCRdb to 2016 to 2017). Some background on the complete study: In an earlier analysis of some 610 of the donors, 276 Gb of sequence data and some 100 million unique TCR beta sequences from about 190 million T cells were reported. An early release covering roughly 600 HLA-typed donors comprised around 300 gigabases of sequencing data and roughly 86 million unique TCR sequences. Of the 300 to 400 genotyped donors, approximately 82% fell in the genetic ancestry cluster associated with self-reported Caucasian donors. The study was designed to test whether signatures of past pathogen exposure could be identified by cataloging public T cell receptors. The study used immunosequencing to profile the T cell repertoires of 666 subjects and linked those repertoires to cytomegalovirus serostatus. In addition to the first cohort of 666 subjects, a separate validation cohort of approximately 110 different subjects was used. High-throughput TCR immunosequencing, statistical association of individual TCRs with disease status, and machine learning were combined to predict cytomegalovirus infection status. A later analysis re-analyzed previously published TCR beta repertoires from hundreds of donors and added high-resolution HLA genotyping to study TCR occurrence patterns. In the later analysis, no new phenotypic data were used to find candidate immune exposures; instead, reliance was placed on TCR beta sequences and their occurrence across donors. An earlier analysis of roughly 580 of the donors used high-throughput TCR beta sequencing to judge whether each TCR beta V gene segment behaved as functional or pseudogenic. Donor age, sex, ethnicity and CMV serostatus were compiled together with the repertoire data. A later genetic analysis took genome-wide SNP genotypes for about 65% of the 666 donors and used that subset as a discovery cohort. Every repertoire in the discovery cohort had been generated on one and the same sequencing platform. Class I and class II HLA loci were covered by the typing at four-digit resolution. Typing coverage varied by locus: about 629-630 donors for A, B, C, DRB1 and DQB1; around 560 for DQA1; approximately 570 for DPA1; under 490 for DPB1. Four or five DR-DQ haplotypes were handled as single units for association and clustering because linkage in the cohort was strong. Among about 400 genotyped donors of the cohort, an average of about 220,000 unique TCR beta nucleotide sequences was sequenced per donor, of which about 18% were non-productive.

General study outcomes and caveats: Most CMV-associated TCR beta chains appeared to be HLA-restricted in a later analysis, and the HLA associations seemed to be driven largely by CMV exposure. Specific HLA alleles were associated with 15,000 to 20,000 TCR beta sequences at a false discovery rate of 0.05 in a later analysis. The presence/absence analyses assumed that sequencing depth was roughly uniform across donors, and that assumption may not be true. The cohort was sequenced for TCR beta chains only, and without alpha or paired-chain data the features that could be detected were limited. A total of 164 TCR beta chains were listed by the study as associated with cytomegalovirus. A further reported finding was that TCR beta sequences accurately predicted the HLA-A and HLA-B alleles for most subjects in the first cohort. In an earlier analysis of under 600 of the donors, most TCR beta V segments were observed in productive rearrangements about 90% or about 30% of the time, broadly matching IMGT annotations. Several of the top co-occurrence clusters appeared to be linked to parvovirus B19, influenza, CMV and Epstein-Barr virus, according to a later analysis. An association between a missense DCLRE1C variant and V-gene and J-gene trimming of TCR beta chains was found in a later genetic analysis and replicated in an independent cohort. Some IMGT-functional V segments, including TRBV6-2 and TRBV6-3, could not be distinguished by the 87-base-pair reads and were therefore excluded. Cytomegalovirus status was reported to be diagnosed by the classifier with high specificity and sensitivity in both the original and validation cohorts. Most TCR sequences were observed very rarely across donors, whereas some public TCRs were present in many individuals. In a later genetic analysis, fewer N-insertions in productive TCRs were reported among donors in an Asian-associated ancestry cluster than the 666-donor mean. In a later analysis, HLA-associated TCR beta chains were found to be more clonally expanded and to have lower generation probabilities than equally common non-associated chains. In a later analysis, TCR association rates were found to vary across HLA loci, with the most associated TCRs seen for DRB1 alleles and the fewest for HLA-C alleles. Because counts were too low, roughly 17 rarely observed V segments, including chromosome 9 orphons, were left out of the earlier analysis of a few hundred of the donors. When HLA alleles, especially DR and DQ, strongly co-occurred, TCR associations were difficult to assign to individual alleles. Linkage disequilibrium might explain the correlated functional status among segregating V segments, but an unknown experimental factor could not be excluded. For the cohort, immune exposure information was limited to CMV serostatus. Because HLA typing was missing for some donors at each locus, association tests included only the typed subset. The authors suggested that the approach could potentially be generalized to other disease states and immunological phenotypes. A cluster of highly shared sequence variants was judged likely to represent a technical artifact of the sequencing pipeline. In vitro tests confirmed that a few of the cytomegalovirus-associated TCR beta chains recognize cytomegalovirus antigens.

Library construction relied on the immunoSEQ multiplex PCR assay. A mixture of 60 forward primers for TCR Vbeta segments and 13 reverse primers for TCR Jbeta segments was used in the multiplex PCR. A multiplex PCR assay on genomic DNA amplified the CDR3 region of rearranged TCR beta genes. On the Illumina HiSeq System, the amplified TCR beta libraries were sequenced as 87-base-pair reads. The published analysis was carried out like this. Across the 640 or so repertoires, a later analysis counted roughly 77 million unique TCR beta chains, approximately 10 million of which were shared by at least two donors. A nearest-neighbor algorithm error-corrected the raw reads and collapsed the reads into unique sequences, merging closely related sequences to remove PCR and sequencing errors. CDR3 sequences were aligned to IMGT reference sequences to assign V, D and J gene segments. For a sequence to be retained, at least a six-nucleotide match to both a V gene segment and a J gene segment was required. Rearrangements were classified as productive when the CDR3 lacked stop codons and remained in frame with V and J, and all other rearrangements were classified as non-productive. CDR3 was defined by IMGT convention, running from the second conserved V-encoded cysteine to the conserved J-encoded phenylalanine. In an earlier analysis of 587 of the donors, sequences lacking an unambiguous match to a single V gene segment were excluded. An earlier analysis of a few hundred of the donors called V segments functional above 56.7% productive rearrangements and segregating when the between-donor standard deviation exceeded 5%. A statistical classification framework was built to diagnose cytomegalovirus status from the catalog of TCR beta chain sequences. V and J gene assignment, in a later analysis, came from comparing TCR nucleotide sequences with IMGT/GENE-DB human TR gene sequences. The TCRdist pipeline was used in a later analysis to assign CDR3 sequences and most-parsimonious VDJ recombination scenarios. In a later analysis, each TCR beta chain was defined by its CDR3 amino acid sequence together with its V-gene family, and reads without a unique V-gene family were excluded. In a later analysis, around 650 highly shared, low-generation-probability nucleotide sequences were removed to address suspected cross-contamination and a sequencing artifact. In a later analysis, a clonal expansion index for each public chain was calculated from normalized within-repertoire ranks of inferred template counts. Generation probabilities in a later analysis came from a VDJ recombination model fitted to out-of-frame rearrangements, and those results were checked against IGoR. A later analysis scored TCR-TCR, TCR-HLA and TCR-CMV co-occurrence with hypergeometric tests, applying a repertoire-size bias correction to TCR pairs. A later analysis estimated false discovery rates by permuting HLA or CMV assignments 20 times. In a later analysis, co-occurring TCRs were grouped using DBSCAN, with TCRdist sequence similarity added in when clustering inside HLA-allele-positive subsets. For co-occurrence clustering, repertoires with fewer than 30,000 or more than 120,000 public chains were excluded, along with five repertoires with anomalous nucleotide sharing. TCRdb took over this immuneACCESS table, retaining in-frame rearrangements with V and J assigned. Such tables are incomplete; in checked studies, under half of the missing clones stem from an unresolved V gene, and the remainder is unexplained. V and J calls and clone size are copied from that table; D and trimming were computed from the DNA. The sample has about 130,000 clones on record. 1.5% to 2% of the sample comes from the top ten.

From V the trimming removes 7 bases and from J it removes 5 bases, while the gene matches leave 4 bases of the junction unaccounted for. CDR1 is given as SQVTM and CDR2 as ANQGSEA, both from the germline V gene. The CDR3 runs 12 residues from the cysteine to the phenylalanine. Left in the record is the CDR3 DNA by itself, 36 bases read in frame from the first base. The cohort consisted of 650 to 850 healthy bone marrow donors. Cohort members were all nominally healthy when sampled, although unrecorded immune exposures were likely present. The donor tested CMV seropositive, placing the donor among the 250 to 350 seropositive members of the cohort. A peripheral blood sample was collected from each donor, and TCR beta sequencing was performed on peripheral blood mononuclear cells. Genomic DNA extraction from the blood cell samples was performed with the Qiagen DNeasy Blood Extraction Kit. A note on this clone: What antigen it recognizes has not been identified.

The V gene is TRBV29-1 and the J gene is TRBJ2-3, with 9 middle bases fitting TRBD1. The source is a woman aged 40 to 50 in good health and CMV-seropositive. Specimen: PBMCs. The bases are TGCAGCGAGGGGACAGGGAAAGATACGCAGTATTTT. The resulting protein is CSEGTGKDTQYF.